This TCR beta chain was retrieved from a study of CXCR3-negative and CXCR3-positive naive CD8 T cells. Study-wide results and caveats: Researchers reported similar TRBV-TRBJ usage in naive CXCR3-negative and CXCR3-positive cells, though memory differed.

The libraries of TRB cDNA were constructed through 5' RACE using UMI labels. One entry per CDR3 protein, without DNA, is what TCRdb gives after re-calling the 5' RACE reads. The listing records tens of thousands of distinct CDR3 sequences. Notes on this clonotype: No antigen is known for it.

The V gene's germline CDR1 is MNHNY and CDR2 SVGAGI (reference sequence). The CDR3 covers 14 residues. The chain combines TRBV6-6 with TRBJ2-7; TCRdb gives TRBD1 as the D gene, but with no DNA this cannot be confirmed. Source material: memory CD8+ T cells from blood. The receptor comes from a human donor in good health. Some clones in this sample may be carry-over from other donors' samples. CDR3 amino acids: CASRQATGGYEQYF.